The clone carrying this T cell receptor beta chain showed up many times. This sample is part of a study of read filtering for tumor transcriptome and immune sequencing. Turning to the study itself: Revised staging placed eight or nine patients in R-ISS I, about 15 in II, 7 in III.

Molecular barcoded adaptors covering alpha/delta and beta/gamma chains were used on approximately 400 ng RNA. Via MiXCR, TCRdb re-called the reads, giving one row per CDR3 protein. The sample carries fewer than 75,000 distinct CDR3 sequences, 20% recorded once. Germline V gene sequence: CDR1 DFQATT, CDR2 SNEGSKA (reference sequence). The CDR3 covers 13 residues. V lost 6 bases and J lost 4, with 15 bases in between. This chain uses TRBV20-1 with TRBJ1-1, with D possibly matching TRBD1 (6 bases). The source material was a population of CD138-negative cells sorted from bone marrow. The TCR originated in a donor aged 40 or older with multiple myeloma. DNA of the CDR3: TGCAGTGCCTATGGGGGGGCAGGCACTGAAGCTTTCTTT. It codes for CSAYGGAGTEAFF.